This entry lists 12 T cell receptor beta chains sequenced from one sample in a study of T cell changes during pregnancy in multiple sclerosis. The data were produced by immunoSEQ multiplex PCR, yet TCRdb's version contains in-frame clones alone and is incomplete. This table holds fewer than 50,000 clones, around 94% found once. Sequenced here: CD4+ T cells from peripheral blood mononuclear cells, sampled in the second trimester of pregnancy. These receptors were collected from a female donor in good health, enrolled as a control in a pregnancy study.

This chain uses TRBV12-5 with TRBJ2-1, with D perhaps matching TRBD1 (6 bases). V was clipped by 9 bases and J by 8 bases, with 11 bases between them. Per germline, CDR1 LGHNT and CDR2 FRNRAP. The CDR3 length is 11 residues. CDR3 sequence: CARGAADEQFF. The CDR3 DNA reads TGTGCTAGGGGGGCCGCCGATGAGCAGTTCTTC.

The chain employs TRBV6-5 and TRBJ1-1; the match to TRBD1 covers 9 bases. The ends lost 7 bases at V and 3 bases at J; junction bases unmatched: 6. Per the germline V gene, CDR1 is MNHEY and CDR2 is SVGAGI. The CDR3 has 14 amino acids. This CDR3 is CASTKTGGYTEAFF. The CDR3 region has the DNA TGTGCCAGCACTAAGACAGGGGGTTACACTGAAGCTTTCTTT.

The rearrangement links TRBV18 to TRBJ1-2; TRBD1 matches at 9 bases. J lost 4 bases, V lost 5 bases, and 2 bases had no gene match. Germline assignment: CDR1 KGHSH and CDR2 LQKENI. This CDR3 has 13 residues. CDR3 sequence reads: CASSRTGAYGYTF. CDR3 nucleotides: TGTGCCAGCTCAAGGACAGGGGCCTATGGCTACACCTTC.

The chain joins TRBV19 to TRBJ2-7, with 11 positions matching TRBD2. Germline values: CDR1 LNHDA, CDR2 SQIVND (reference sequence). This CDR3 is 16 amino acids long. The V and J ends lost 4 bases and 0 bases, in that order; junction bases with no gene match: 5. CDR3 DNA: TGTGCCAGTAGTAATCCTAGCGGGGGGAACTCCTACGAGCAGTACTTC. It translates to CASSNPSGGNSYEQYF.

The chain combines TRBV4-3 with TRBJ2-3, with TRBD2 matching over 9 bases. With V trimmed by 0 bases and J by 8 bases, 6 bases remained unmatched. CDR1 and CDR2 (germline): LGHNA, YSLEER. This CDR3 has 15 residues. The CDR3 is CASSQESGGRGTQYF. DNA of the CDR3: TGCGCCAGCAGCCAAGAGAGCGGGGGGCGGGGTACGCAGTATTTT.

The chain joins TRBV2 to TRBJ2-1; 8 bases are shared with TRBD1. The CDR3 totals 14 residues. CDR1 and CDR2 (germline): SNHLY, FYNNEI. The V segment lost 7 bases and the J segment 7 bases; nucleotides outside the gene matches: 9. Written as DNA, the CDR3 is TGTGCCAGCATCCCGACAGGGGTATCGAATGAGCAGTTCTTC. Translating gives CASIPTGVSNEQFF. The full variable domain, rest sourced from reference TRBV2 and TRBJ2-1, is EPEVTQTPSHQVTQMGQEVILRCVPISNHLYFYWYRQILGQKVEFLVSFYNNEISEKSEIFDDQFSVERPDGSNFTLKIRSTKLEDSAMYFCASIPTGVSNEQFFGPGTRLTVL.

CDR3 protein: CAGRDSRNSGNTIYF. CDR3 DNA: TGTGCCGGACGGGACAGCCGAAACTCTGGAAACACCATATATTTT. The chain uses TRBV18 and TRBJ1-3; 7 bases line up with TRBD1. The germline V gene encodes CDR1 KGHSH and CDR2 LQKENI. The trim removed 11 bases at V and 0 bases at J, leaving 10 bases unmatched. The CDR3 sequence is 15 residues long.

CDR3 loop: CASSSPPGNEKLFF. The CDR3 nucleotides read TGTGCCAGCAGCTCCCCCCCCGGTAATGAAAAACTGTTTTTT. The rearrangement uses TRBV7-2 and TRBJ1-4; the D is unclear. This CDR3 has 14 amino acids. Trimming stripped 4 bases from V and 4 bases from J, with 10 bases between. Germline assignment: CDR1 SGHTA and CDR2 FQGNSA.

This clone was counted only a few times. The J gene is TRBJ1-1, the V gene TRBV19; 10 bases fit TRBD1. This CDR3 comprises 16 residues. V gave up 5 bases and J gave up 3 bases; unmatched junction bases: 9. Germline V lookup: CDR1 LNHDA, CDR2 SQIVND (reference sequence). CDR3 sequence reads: CASSVVSGTGDTEAFF. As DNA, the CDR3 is TGTGCCAGTAGTGTGGTCTCCGGGACAGGGGACACTGAAGCTTTCTTT.

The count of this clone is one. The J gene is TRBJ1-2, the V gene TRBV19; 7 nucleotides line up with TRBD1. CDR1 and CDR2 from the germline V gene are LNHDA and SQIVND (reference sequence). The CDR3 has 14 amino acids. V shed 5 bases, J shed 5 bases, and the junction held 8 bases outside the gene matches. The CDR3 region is CASSGSTGVYGYTF. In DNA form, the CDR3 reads TGTGCCAGTAGTGGTTCTACAGGGGTATATGGCTACACCTTC.

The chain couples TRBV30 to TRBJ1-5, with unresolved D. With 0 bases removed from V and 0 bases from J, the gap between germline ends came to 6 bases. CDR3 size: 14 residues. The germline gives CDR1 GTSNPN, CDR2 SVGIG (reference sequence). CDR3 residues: CAWSVGSSNQPQHF. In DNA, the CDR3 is TGTGCCTGGAGTGTCGGGTCTAGCAATCAGCCCCAGCATTTT.

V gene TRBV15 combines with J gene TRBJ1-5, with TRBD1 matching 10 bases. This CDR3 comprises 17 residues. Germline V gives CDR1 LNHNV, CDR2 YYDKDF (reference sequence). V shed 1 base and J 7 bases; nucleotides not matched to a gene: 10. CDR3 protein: CATSRAQTGGIGQPQHF. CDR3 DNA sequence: TGTGCCACCAGCAGAGCTCAGACAGGGGGCATTGGGCAGCCCCAGCATTTT. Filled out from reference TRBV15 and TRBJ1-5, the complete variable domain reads DAMVIQNPRYQVTQFGKPVTLSCSQTLNHNVMYWYQQKSSQAPKLLFHYYDKDFNNEADTPDNFQSRRPNTSFCFLDIRSPGLGDTAMYLCATSRAQTGGIGQPQHFGDGTRLSIL.